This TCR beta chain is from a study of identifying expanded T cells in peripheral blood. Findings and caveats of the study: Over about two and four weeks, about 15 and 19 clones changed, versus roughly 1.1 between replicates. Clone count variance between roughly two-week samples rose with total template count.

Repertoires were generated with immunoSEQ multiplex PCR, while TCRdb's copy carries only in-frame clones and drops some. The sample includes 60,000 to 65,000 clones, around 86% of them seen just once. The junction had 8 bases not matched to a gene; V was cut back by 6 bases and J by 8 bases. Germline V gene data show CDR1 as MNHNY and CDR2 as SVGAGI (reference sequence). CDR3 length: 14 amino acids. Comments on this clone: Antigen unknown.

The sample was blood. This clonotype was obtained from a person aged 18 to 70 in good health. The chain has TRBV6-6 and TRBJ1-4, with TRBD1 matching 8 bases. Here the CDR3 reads CASSQYRGYEKLFF. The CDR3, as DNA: TGTGCCAGCAGCCAATACAGGGGGTACGAAAAACTGTTTTTT.